Following are 5 T cell receptor beta chains from one sample sequenced in a study of cytomegalovirus exposure and HLA in healthy donors. Using immunoSEQ multiplex PCR, the repertoire was profiled, and TCRdb retains in-frame clones only, with some absent. The table shows approximately 170,000 clones, with more than 70% occurring only once. The sequenced material came from PBMCs. These receptors were collected from a man between 25 and 39 years old in good health and CMV-seropositive.

V and J are TRBV28 and TRBJ2-1; 11 bases map to TRBD2. The junction had 11 bases not matched to a gene; V was cut back by 6 bases and J by 10 bases. The CDR3 contains 15 residues. Per the germline V gene, CDR1 is MDHEN and CDR2 is SYDVKM. Here the CDR3 DNA reads TGTGCCAGCAGCGGACTAGCGGGTCATTTATGGGAGCAGTTCTTC. Translation: CASSGLAGHLWEQFF.

This clone was seen only a few times. The CDR3 sequence is CASSFGTSGNNEQFF. The CDR3, as DNA: TGTGCCAGCAGCTTCGGTACTAGCGGTAACAATGAGCAGTTCTTC. This rearrangement joins TRBV7-3 to TRBJ2-1; 8 positions agree with TRBD2. CDR1 is SGHTA and CDR2 is FQGTGA in the germline V gene. CDR3 size: 15 residues. Trimming removed 3 bases from V and 5 bases from J; junction bases left unmatched: 6.

The chain combines TRBV28 with TRBJ1-4; 7 nucleotides align to TRBD1. The CDR3 sequence is 15 residues long. V was pared by 5 bases and J by 7 bases, with 10 bases of the junction left unmatched. CDR1 and CDR2 (germline): MDHEN, SYDVKM. The CDR3 DNA is TGTGCCAGCAGTGAAGGACAGGAGTTCAGTGAAAAACTGTTTTTT. Translating it yields CASSEGQEFSEKLFF.

This sequence joins TRBV6-4 and TRBJ2-7, with 9 bases fitting TRBD2. Trimming took 4 bases from V and 3 from J; bases not matched to a gene: 4. The germline gives CDR1 MRHNA, CDR2 SNTAGT. CDR3 size: 14 residues. The CDR3 here is CASSAGSGSYEQYF. The CDR3 DNA is TGTGCCAGCAGTGCTGGTAGCGGGAGCTACGAGCAGTACTTC.

The chain is built from TRBV14 and TRBJ2-2; 15 positions match TRBD2. The CDR3 length is 21 residues. Germline V CDR1 and CDR2: SGHDN, FVKESK. With V trimmed by 2 bases and J by 5 bases, 15 bases remained unmatched. CDR3 coding DNA: TGTGCCAGCAGCCAAAATACAAACCCGGGACTAGCGGGGGGCGGAACCGGGGAGCTGTTTTTT. This codes for CASSQNTNPGLAGGGTGELFF.